This TCR beta chain was documented in a study of blood T cell repertoires in COVID-19. Turning to the study itself: Acute-phase and convalescent COVID-19 samples originated in the United States, Italy and Spain. Sources were T cells, B-cell-depleted T cells, or PBMCs; the material itself was cDNA or gDNA.

CDR1 is SGHRS and CDR2 is YFSETQ in the germline V gene. CDR3 length equals 14 residues. Trimming cost V 4 bases and J 7 bases; bases outside gene matches: 5. Authors' methods: The authors estimated nucleated cell counts from reference gene primer amplification. The protocol was immunoSEQ multiplex PCR, while the TCRdb copy is restricted to in-frame clones and leaves out a portion. The V and J calls and clone size come from that table; D and trimming were worked out from the DNA. In the table there are 37,000 or so clones, approximately 86% of which are singletons. The chain couples TRBV5-1 to TRBJ1-6, with 7 nucleotides matching TRBD1. This TCR came from a man aged 70 or older with acute or convalescent COVID-19. Sequencing was done on a sample of peripheral blood. CDR3 bases: TGCGCCAGCAGCCCGGGACAGAGCAATTCACCCCTCCACTTT. Translated: CASSPGQSNSPLHF. The variable domain in full, with the rest retrieved from reference TRBV5-1 and TRBJ1-6, is KAGVTQTPRYLIKTRGQQVTLSCSPISGHRSVSWYQQTPGQGLQFLFEYFSETQRNKGNFPGRFSGRQFSNSRSEMNVSTLELGDSALYLCASSPGQSNSPLHFGNGTRLTVT.